The clone carrying this T cell receptor beta chain appeared many times. What it binds is unknown. The data were obtained in a study of CD8 T cells in ankylosing spondylitis. The study, taken as a whole, reports: Apparently characteristic of ankylosing spondylitis blood was a TCR beta motif (eight highly homologous variants). According to the report, clones linked to the disease were significantly enriched in matched synovial fluid samples taken from ankylosing spondylitis patients.

From the 5' RACE reads, TCRdb called clonotypes with MiXCR, one entry per CDR3 protein. The sample records about 280,000 distinct CDR3 sequences, roughly 20% being singletons. V was clipped by 4 bases and J by 7 bases; unmatched bases: 13. The CDR3 sequence is 16 residues long. Germline V lookup: CDR1 SGHRS, CDR2 YFSETQ. The sequence came from a male donor with ankylosing spondylitis or in good health (not recorded which). Sequenced material: blood, either unsorted or a sorted T cell fraction (not recorded which). The chain couples TRBV5-1 to TRBJ2-1; 8 positions match TRBD1. For the CDR3, the DNA is TGCGCCAGCAGCCCGGCGGGACAGGCCCTTCGGAATGAGCAGTTCTTC. It is translated as CASSPAGQALRNEQFF.